This entry concerns a single T cell receptor beta chain. The entry originates in a study of technical replicates of blood from a few donors. Assay used: immunoSEQ multiplex PCR; TCRdb lists only in-frame clones, some missing. This table holds about 75,000 clones, around 97% found once. Sequences were obtained from T cells isolated from PBMCs. The clonotype was recovered from a human donor in good health.

The CDR3 is CASSQTGGETQYF. CDR3 nucleotide sequence: TGTGCCAGCAGTCAGACAGGAGGAGAGACCCAGTACTTC. This rearrangement joins TRBV2 to TRBJ2-5, with D maybe TRBD1 (6 bases). Germline-derived CDR1 and CDR2 are SNHLY and FYNNEI. Between the trimmed V and J ends, which lost 5 bases and 4 bases, there was a span of 11 bases. This CDR3 has 13 amino acids.